This T cell receptor (beta chain) comes out of a study of blood T cell repertoires in COVID-19. The overall study: Sample material is recorded as cDNA or gDNA derived from T cells, B-cell-depleted T cells, or PBMCs.

The CDR3 runs to 15 residues. Method: immunoSEQ multiplex PCR; TCRdb's copy keeps in-frame clones and lacks some. This table holds some 130,000 clones, 79% found once. The rearrangement links TRBV21-1 to TRBJ2-3; the D call TRBD2 from the table was never checked on the DNA. TRBV21-1 is a pseudogene. The material sequenced was peripheral blood. This clonotype was obtained from a woman older than 75 with acute or convalescent COVID-19. CDR3 DNA sequence: TGTGCCAGCAGCCCGACTAGCGAGGGCACAGATACGCAGTATTTT. Residues: CASSPTSEGTDTQYF.